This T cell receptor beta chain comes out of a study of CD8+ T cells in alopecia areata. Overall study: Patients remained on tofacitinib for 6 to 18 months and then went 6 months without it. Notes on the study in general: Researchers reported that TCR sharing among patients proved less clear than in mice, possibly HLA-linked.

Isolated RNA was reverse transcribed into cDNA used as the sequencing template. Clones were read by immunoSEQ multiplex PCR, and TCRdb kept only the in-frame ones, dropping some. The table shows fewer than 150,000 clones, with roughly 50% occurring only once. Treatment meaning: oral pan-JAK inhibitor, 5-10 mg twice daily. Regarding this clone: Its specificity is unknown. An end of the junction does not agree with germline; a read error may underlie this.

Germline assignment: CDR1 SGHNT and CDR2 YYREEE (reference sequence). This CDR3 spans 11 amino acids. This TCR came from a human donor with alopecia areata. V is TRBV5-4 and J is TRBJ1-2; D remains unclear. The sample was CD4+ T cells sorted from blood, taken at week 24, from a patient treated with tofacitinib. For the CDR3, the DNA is TGTGCCAGCAGCTTGTATCGGCAGTTACACTTC. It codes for CASSLYRQLHF. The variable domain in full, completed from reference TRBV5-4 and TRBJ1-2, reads ETGVTQSPTHLIKTRGQQVTLRCSSQSGHNTVSWYQQALGQGPQFIFQYYREEENGRGNFPPRFSGLQFPNYSSELNVNALELDDSALYLCASSLYRQLHFGSGTRLTVV.